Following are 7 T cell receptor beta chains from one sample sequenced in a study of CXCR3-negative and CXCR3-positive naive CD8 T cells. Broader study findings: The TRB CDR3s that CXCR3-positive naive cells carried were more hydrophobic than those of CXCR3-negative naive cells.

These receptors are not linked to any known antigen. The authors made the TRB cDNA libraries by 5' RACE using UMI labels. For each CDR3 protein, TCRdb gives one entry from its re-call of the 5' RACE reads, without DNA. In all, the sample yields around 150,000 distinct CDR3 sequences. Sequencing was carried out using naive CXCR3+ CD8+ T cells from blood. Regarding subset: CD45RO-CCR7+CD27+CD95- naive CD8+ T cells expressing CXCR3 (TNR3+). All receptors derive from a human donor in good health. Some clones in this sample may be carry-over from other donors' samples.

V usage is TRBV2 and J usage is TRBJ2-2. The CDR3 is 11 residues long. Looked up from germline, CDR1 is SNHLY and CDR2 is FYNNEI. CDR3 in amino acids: CARAVPGELFF.

The CDR3 protein is CASSRDTYSTDTQYF. The gene calls are TRBV28 and TRBJ2-3; the D call of TRBD1 rests on TCRdb alone, since no DNA is present to check it. The germline V gene has CDR1 MDHEN and CDR2 SYDVKM. This CDR3 spans 15 amino acids.

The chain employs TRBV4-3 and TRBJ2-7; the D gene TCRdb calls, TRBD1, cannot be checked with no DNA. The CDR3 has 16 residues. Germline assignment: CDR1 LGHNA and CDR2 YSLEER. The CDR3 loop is CASSQDDRGPPYEQYF.

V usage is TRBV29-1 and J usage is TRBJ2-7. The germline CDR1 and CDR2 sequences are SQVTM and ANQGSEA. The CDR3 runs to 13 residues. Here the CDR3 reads CSVEAPPAYEQYF.

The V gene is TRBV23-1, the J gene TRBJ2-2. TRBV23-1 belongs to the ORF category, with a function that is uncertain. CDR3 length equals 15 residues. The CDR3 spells CASFKVGANTGELFF.

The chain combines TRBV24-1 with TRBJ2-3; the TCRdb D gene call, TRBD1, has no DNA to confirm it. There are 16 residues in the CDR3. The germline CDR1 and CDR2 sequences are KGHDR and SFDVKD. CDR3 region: CATSDDGDRETDTQYF.

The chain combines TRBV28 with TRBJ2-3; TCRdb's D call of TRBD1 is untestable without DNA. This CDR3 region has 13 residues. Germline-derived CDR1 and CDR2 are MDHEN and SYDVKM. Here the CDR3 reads CASSLGNTDTQYF.